This T cell receptor (beta chain) was sequenced during a study of shared clonotypes between healthy human individuals. Study-wide points: Memory subsets generally showed lower estimated richness than naive subsets. Limited genetic and exposure-history diversity came from having few donors.

Remarks on this clone: What it recognizes is unknown.

Some clones are missing from TCRdb's copy, which holds only in-frame ones; the method was immunoSEQ multiplex PCR. Among roughly 1.4 million clones listed, about 98.5% were seen once. This sequence was found in a man between 25 and 39 years old in good health. The specimen sequenced was naive CD4+ T cells sorted from blood. Indicated subset: CD45RA+ positively selected.

The CDR3 protein is CASSLREGSYNEQFF. CDR3 in DNA: TGTGCCAGCAGCTTGCGGGAGGGCTCGTACAATGAGCAGTTCTTC. The chain joins TRBV7-9 to TRBJ2-1; 9 nucleotides agree with TRBD2. Germline CDR1 is SEHNR and CDR2 is FQNEAQ (reference sequence). The junction had 4 bases not matched to a gene; V was cut back by 3 bases and J by 4 bases. The CDR3 covers 15 residues.